This T cell receptor (beta chain) was observed in a study of long-term antiretroviral therapy in people with HIV (dated by TCRdb to between 2021 and 2023). Regarding the research as a whole: The earliest samples were collected approximately a decade before the 2015 WHO recommendation for immediate ART, a period when ART was typically delayed until CD4 counts fell. A retrospective serial study tested whether ART initiation and durable HIV suppression were associated with changes in peripheral blood TRB repertoire composition and diversity. A total of roughly 200 cryopreserved PBMC samples came from around 30 adults with confirmed HIV infection and were collected serially over a mean of about six years (range 1-12). Among the approximately 30 participants with HIV, around 10 were female. Test extractions of a monoclonal T-cell line alongside about 30 polyclonal samples showed no cross-contamination during QIAcube processing.

The immunoSEQ hsTCRB v3.0 assay was used at survey level resolution for TRB variable region sequencing. TRB sequencing targeted a depth of about 35,000-50,000 T-cell genomes per sample. Pooled TRB libraries were sequenced on an Illumina MiSeq with a v3 150-cycle kit. In the source study's methods: Repertoire analysis was run in R within a reproducible Nextflow workflow that covered QC, data transformation and analysis. LymphoSeq2, an R package for AIRR-Seq data exploration, was used to implement custom analyses. Several samples that produced fewer than 5000 total TRB sequences were removed, so approximately 190 HIV repertoires were analyzed. Among the 170 to 200 retained HIV repertoires, approximately 61 were collected before ART initiation and roughly 130 after ART initiation. Repertoires were downsampled to 5000 TRB nucleotide sequences, and summary statistics were averaged over 100 downsampling iterations. Only TRB sequences with CDR3 regions of at least seven amino acids were retained for analysis. Diversity was assessed using a clonality score derived from Shannon entropy and using the Gini coefficient. In repertoire networks, the top 5000 CDR3 amino acid sequences were linked whenever an edit distance of one separated two sequences. GLIPH2 predicted antigen specificity groups and MHC restriction for TRB CDR3 amino acid sequences. To flag known associations with CMV, EBV, HIV or tissue antigens, CDR3 amino acid sequences were compared against VDJdb and McPAS-TCR. Pre-ART, post-ART and control groups were compared with Wilcoxon signed-rank tests and Holm-Bonferroni correction. The clones in this table, taken by TCRdb from immuneACCESS, are in-frame only. Not every clone is retained; where verified, under half of the shortfall comes from an unresolved V gene, and the cause of the rest is unknown. V and J calls and clone size are as listed in that table; D and trimming were resolved from the DNA. The sample profile shows tens of thousands of clones; about 96% of them were found once. The ten largest clones capture 2.7% of the sample.

Participants were included only if at least one PBMC sample before ART initiation and at least two post-ART samples were available. All participants with HIV were treated in the United States of America. Before DNA extraction, cryopreserved samples of about 0.9-11 million PBMC were thawed and then washed. At the time of the earliest PBMC sample, participants with HIV were aged between roughly 20 and 60 years. Per participant, PBMC samples came from 1-4 timepoints prior to ART initiation and 2-8 timepoints following ART initiation, for a median of 7 samples. For every participant, serial HIV viral load, CD4+ T-cell count, ART history and demographic data were obtained. Using a Qiagen kit on a QIAcube, genomic DNA was extracted from unsorted PBMC, with samples processed in batches of 12. With regard to this clone: No antigen is known for it. No clone much larger than this one lies a single base away; base qualities are absent.

Taken from cysteine to phenylalanine, the CDR3 has 15 residues. The only DNA kept is the CDR3, 45 bases in frame from the first base. The trim is 2 bases for V and 8 bases for J, with a gap of 18 bases between the germline ends. The germline V gene provides CDR1 SNHLY and CDR2 FYNNEI. The research as a whole found: Because cell numbers in pre-ART samples were limited, unsorted PBMC were profiled instead of sorted CD4+ and CD8+ T cells. Inferences about post-ART repertoire changes were limited because no data were available on ART adherence, viral resistance or therapy changes. HIV repertoires had narrower CDR3 length ranges than controls, and the network structure suggested an antigen-experienced repertoire that shifted only slightly toward naive after ART. Because PBMC availability was limited, only the TCR beta chain was sequenced, with no alpha chain pairing. Expanded TRB clones identified before ART initiation dominated the repertoire at all time points, although this dominance fluctuated and declined in many PLHIV after ART. Samples dated from the mid-2000s to the late 2010s, and the ART regimens used may be less effective than current ones. A significant increase in TRB diversity was found to be associated with ART initiation, although TRB diversity was observed to remain significantly below that of transplant donor controls even after long-term ART.

Recombination connected TRBV2 to TRBJ1-2; TRBD1 is a possible D gene, resting on 5 matching bases. Source: unsorted PBMCs, taken 3.7 years after starting antiretroviral therapy. The TCR originated in a woman in her forties or fifties with HIV. The CDR3 amino acid sequence is: CASSEFSQGKEGYTF. The bases are TGTGCCAGCAGTGAATTCAGTCAGGGCAAGGAAGGCTACACCTTC.